Listed below are T cell receptor beta chains from one sample, sequenced in a study of neurological immune-mediated disorders. TCRdb re-analysed the 5' RACE reads in MiXCR, keeping a single row per CDR3 protein. The table has about 10,000 distinct CDR3 sequences, about 21% seen once; the top ten hold around 50%. Material: CD8+ T cells from blood. Receptors originate from a woman aged 55-70 years with HTLV-1-associated myelopathy (HAM/TSP). Both conserved end residues are part of each CDR3. The D gene is left open where the match is weak. Size is omitted from some rows. Given values are once, few, many or a class for expanded clones.

TRBD2	TRBV5-1	TRBJ2-7	many	TGCGCCAGCAGCTCCACCCCGTTAGCGGGGAGGTACGAGCAGTACTTC	CASSSTPLAGRYEQYF
NA	TRBV27	TRBJ1-1	many	TGTGCCAGCAGCCAAGGGGTTGCGAACACTGAAGCTTTCTTT	CASSQGVANTEAFF
NA	TRBV20-1	TRBJ2-1	many	TGCAGTGCTAGAGAGGAAGTGGGGGGAGCCCAAAGGAGCTCCTACAATGAGCAGTTCTTC	CSAREEVGGAQRSSYNEQFF
TRBD1	TRBV10-3	TRBJ1-2	NA	TGTGCCATATCTAACAACAGGGGAAAGGGCTACACCTTC	CAISNNRGKGYTF
NA	TRBV5-1	TRBJ2-3	many	TGCGCCAGCAGCTTGAGTCGGCCCACAGATACGCAGTATTTT	CASSLSRPTDTQYF
TRBD2	TRBV3-1	TRBJ2-1	many	TGTGCCAGCAGCCATCCCGGGACTAGCGGGGGGGCCTACAATGAGCAGTTCTTC	CASSHPGTSGGAYNEQFF
NA	TRBV5-1	TRBJ1-1	medium-sized	TGCGCCAGCAGCGGACCCGACACTGAAGCTTTCTTT	CASSGPDTEAFF
NA	TRBV6-1	TRBJ2-1	NA	TGTGCCAGCAGTGAAGGCAGACAGAGATTACATGAGCAGTTCTTC	CASSEGRQRLHEQFF
TRBD2	TRBV6-4	TRBJ2-3	NA	TGTGCCAGCAGCCTACGGGAGGGCCGGGGGTCAGATACGCAGTATTTT	CASSLREGRGSDTQYF
NA	TRBV11-2	TRBJ2-7	many	TGTGCCAGCAGCTTAGAGGCAGGGCTCTCCTACGAGCAGTACTTC	CASSLEAGLSYEQYF
NA	TRBV9	TRBJ2-4	many	TGTGCCAGCAGCGTAGGGACAGCGGACAAAAACATTCAGTACTTC	CASSVGTADKNIQYF
NA	TRBV6-1	TRBJ1-4	many	TGTGCCAGCAGACCAACCCACACCCGTCGGTCCGAAAAACTGTTTTTT	CASRPTHTRRSEKLFF
NA	TRBV7-9	TRBJ2-7	NA	NA	CASSFYICSARLGQGIYEQYF
NA	TRBV6-1	TRBJ2-2	many	TGTGCCAGCAGAGACAGTACGGGGGAGGCCGGGGAGCTGTTTTTT	CASRDSTGEAGELFF
NA	TRBV7-6	TRBJ1-1	NA	TGTGCCAGCAGCTTAAGAACAGGGCCTAACACTGAAGCTTTCTTT	CASSLRTGPNTEAFF
NA	TRBV6-5	TRBJ2-3	many	TGTGCCAGCAGTTACGTGGCGGGGCCAGATACGCAGTATTTT	CASSYVAGPDTQYF
NA	TRBV5-1	TRBJ2-7	many	TGCGCCAGCAGCTTGGGTGGGTCCTCCTACGAGCAGTACTTC	CASSLGGSSYEQYF
TRBD1	TRBV29-1	TRBJ2-6	many	TGCAGCGTTACAGGGGGTGCTGGGGCCAACGTCCTGACTTTC	CSVTGGAGANVLTF
TRBD1	TRBV5-1	TRBJ2-1	many	TGCGCCAGCAGCCTCCGGGACAGACCCAATGAGCAGTTCTTC	CASSLRDRPNEQFF
NA	TRBV29-1	TRBJ1-1	NA	TGCAGCGTTGCTTTGGACACTGAAGCTTTCTTT	CSVALDTEAFF
NA	TRBV24-1	TRBJ2-1	NA	TGTGCCACCAGTGCGGGGTACACAGATACGCAGTTCTTC	CATSAGYTDTQFF
TRBD2	TRBV11-2	TRBJ2-7	many	TGTGCCAGCAGCTTAGTGGGGACTAGCGGTGTCGAGCAGTACTTC	CASSLVGTSGVEQYF
TRBD1	TRBV10-2	TRBJ2-1	many	TGCGCCAGCAGAGACCGGGACAGGAACTACAATGAGCAGTTCTTC	CASRDRDRNYNEQFF
NA	TRBV4-1	TRBJ2-7	many	TGCGCCAGCAGCCAAGAGAGGGGGGCCTACGAGCAGTACTTC	CASSQERGAYEQYF
TRBD1	TRBV11-2	TRBJ1-1	many	TGTGCCAGCAGTGCTTGGGTCCCGGAACAGGGGGCTAACACTGAAGCTTTCTTT	CASSAWVPEQGANTEAFF